This record covers a single T cell receptor (beta chain). The data are from a study of blood T cell repertoires in COVID-19. Clones were read by immunoSEQ multiplex PCR, and TCRdb kept only the in-frame ones, dropping some. The data show 48,000 or so clones, 90% seen once. Trimming removed 4 bases at V and 4 bases at J, with 12 bases between. This CDR3 comprises 14 residues. Germline loops: CDR1 MNHEY, CDR2 SVGEGT. This TCR derives from a human donor in a cohort sampled during active COVID-19. Material for sequencing was peripheral blood. The chain joins TRBV6-2 or TRBV6-3 to TRBJ2-3; possible D gene TRBD2, 5 bases. The CDR3 nucleotides read TGTGCCAGCAGTTTTGGGAGCGGACCAGATACGCAGTATTTT. It encodes CASSFGSGPDTQYF.